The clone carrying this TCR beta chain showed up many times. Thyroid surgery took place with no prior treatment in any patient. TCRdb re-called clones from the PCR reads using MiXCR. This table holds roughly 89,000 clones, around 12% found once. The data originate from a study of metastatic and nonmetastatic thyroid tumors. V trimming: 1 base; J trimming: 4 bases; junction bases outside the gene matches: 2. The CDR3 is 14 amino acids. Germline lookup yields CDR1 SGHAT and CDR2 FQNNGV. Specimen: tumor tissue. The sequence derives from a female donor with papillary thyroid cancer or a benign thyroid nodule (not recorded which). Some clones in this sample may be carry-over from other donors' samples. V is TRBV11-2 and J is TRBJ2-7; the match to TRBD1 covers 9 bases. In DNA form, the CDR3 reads TGTGCCAGCAGCTTAGGGGGACAGGGTTACGAGCAGTACTTC. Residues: CASSLGGQGYEQYF. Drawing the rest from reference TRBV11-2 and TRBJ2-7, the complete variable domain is EAGVAQSPRYKIIEKRQSVAFWCNPISGHATLYWYQQILGQGPKLLIQFQNNGVVDDSQLPKDRFSAERLKGVDSTLKIQPAKLEDSAVYLCASSLGGQGYEQYFGPGTRLTVT.